These T cell receptor beta chains were read from a single sample in a study of T cell repertoires in cytomegalovirus infection. TCRdb passed the reads through MiXCR, listing each CDR3 protein once. The repertoire holds about 470,000 distinct CDR3 sequences, with roughly 46% as singletons. These receptors are not linked to any known antigen. The sequencing here drew on cultured PBMCs, taken from culture after CMV antigen stimulation. All receptors come from a human donor in good health (CMV status not recorded). Some clones in this sample may be carry-over from other donors' samples. CDR3s include the opening cysteine and the closing phenylalanine or tryptophan. D genes are given only for firm matches. Expanded clones are given a class, and other clones once, few, many or no size at all.

j_gene	abundance	v_gene	d_gene	CDR3nt	CDR3aa
TRBJ2-3	-	TRBV11-1	-	TGTGCCAGCAGCCGCCGAGGTTGGGGGCGGACAGATACGCAGTATTTT	CASSRRGWGRTDTQYF
TRBJ2-5	-	TRBV5-5	-	TGTGCCAGCAGCTTGGCGGACACCTTCCAAGAGACCCAGTACTTC	CASSLADTFQETQYF
TRBJ2-2	-	TRBV11-2	TRBD2	TGTGCCAGCAGTTCAACCCACTTTCTAGCGGGAGAATGGAACACCGGGGAGCTGTTTTTT	CASSSTHFLAGEWNTGELFF
TRBJ2-5	few	TRBV12-3/TRBV12-4	TRBD2	TGTGCCAGCACCCAGCGGGGGTACCAAGAGACCCAGTACTTC	CASTQRGYQETQYF
TRBJ1-6	-	TRBV28	-	TGTGCCAGCAGCTTAGGGGGGCAGCCGAGCTCCTATAATTCACCCCTCCACTTT	CASSLGGQPSSYNSPLHF
TRBJ1-1	once	TRBV6-1	-	TGTGCCAGCCCGGACAGAATGAACACTGAAGCTTTCTTT	CASPDRMNTEAFF
TRBJ2-1	-	TRBV5-4	TRBD2	TGTGCCAGCAATAGCGCGGGGACTAGCGAGAGGGGGCAGTTCTTC	CASNSAGTSERGQFF
TRBJ1-2	few	TRBV7-2	-	TGTGCCAGCAGTTGGGGGCCGGGACAAGTGGGCGGCTACACCTTC	CASSWGPGQVGGYTF
TRBJ2-5	-	TRBV7-9	-	TGTGCCAGCAGCTTAGGAACCGGGACTTACCAAGAGACCCAGTACTTC	CASSLGTGTYQETQYF
TRBJ2-1	-	TRBV12-3/TRBV12-4	-	TGTGCCAGCAGTTTAGCGAGGGGGAGCTCCTACAATGAGCAGTTCTTC	CASSLARGSSYNEQFF
TRBJ2-6	-	TRBV20-1	-	TGCAGTGCTAGAGGGATTGGTCTCTGGGAGGCCAACGTCCTGACTTTC	CSARGIGLWEANVLTF
TRBJ2-5	few	TRBV7-2	TRBD2	TGTGCCAGCAGCTTAGACCGAGGACTAGCGGGGTTGCGTGGGACCCAGTACTTC	CASSLDRGLAGLRGTQYF
TRBJ1-6	few	TRBV5-6	-	TGTGCCAGCAGCCCCGGGACTAATAATTCACCCCTCCACTTT	CASSPGTNNSPLHF
TRBJ2-5	few	TRBV7-2	-	TGTGCCAGCAGCTTACCCCCGGGACATGCCCTGGGTGAGACCCAGTACTTC	CASSLPPGHALGETQYF
TRBJ1-1	-	TRBV5-1	-	TGCGCCAGCAGCTTGGGACCCGGGAACACTGAAGCTTTCTTT	CASSLGPGNTEAFF
TRBJ1-1	few	TRBV4-1	-	TGCGCCAGCAGTCACGCTGGGGCAGGGAACACTGAAGCTTTCTTT	CASSHAGAGNTEAFF
TRBJ1-1	-	TRBV12-3/TRBV12-4	TRBD1	TGTGCCAGCAGGAGGACAGGTTTTCCTGAAGAAGCTTTCTTT	CASRRTGFPEEAFF
TRBJ1-1	-	TRBV5-4	-	TGTGCCAGCAGCTTGGTCGACCGGCCCACTGAAGCTTTCTTT	CASSLVDRPTEAFF
TRBJ2-7	-	TRBV19	-	TGTGCCAGTAGTATCACGTGGGACACTTCGGGCGAGCAGTACTTC	CASSITWDTSGEQYF
TRBJ2-1	many	TRBV7-2	TRBD2	TGTGCCAGCAGCTTAGCAGCGGGGGCCAATGAGCAGTTCTTC	CASSLAAGANEQFF
TRBJ1-5	-	TRBV3-1	-	TGTGCCAGCAGCCGGCAGTACGATAGCAATCAGCCCCAGCATTTT	CASSRQYDSNQPQHF
TRBJ2-1	-	TRBV7-2	TRBD2	TGTGCCAGCAGCTTAGCTTGGTCTAGCGGGAGAATAAGTGAGCAGTTCTTC	CASSLAWSSGRISEQFF
TRBJ2-7	many	TRBV4-1	TRBD2	TGCGCCAGCAGCTATATGGGACTAGCGGGAGGTGAGCAGTACTTC	CASSYMGLAGGEQYF
TRBJ2-7	-	TRBV27	TRBD2	TGTGCCAGCAGTCGGAGCGGGAGGGGGGACTACGAGCAGTACTTC	CASSRSGRGDYEQYF
TRBJ2-3	-	TRBV2	-	TGTGCCACCCCCAGGGACCCCTCAGATACGCAGTATTTT	CATPRDPSDTQYF
TRBJ2-3	-	TRBV7-2	TRBD2	TGTGCCAGCACGACCCTAGCGGGAGGGGGTACGCAGTATTTT	CASTTLAGGGTQYF
TRBJ2-1	-	TRBV4-3	-	TGCGCCAGCAGCCAAGATGTGGCAGCCCCGCCAATGTGGCAGTTCTTC	CASSQDVAAPPMWQFF
TRBJ1-1	-	TRBV11-2	TRBD1	TGTGCCAGCAGCTTAGGGGGACAGATGAACACTGAAGCTTTCTTT	CASSLGGQMNTEAFF
TRBJ1-6	few	TRBV7-2	-	TGTGCCAGCAGCTTAAGCGGGACACACGATTCACCCCTCCACTTT	CASSLSGTHDSPLHF
TRBJ2-1	-	TRBV11-1	-	TGTGCCAGCAGCTTGCGTGGGGGGGCCTCGGATGAGCAGTTCTTC	CASSLRGGASDEQFF
TRBJ1-1	-	TRBV7-2	-	TGTGCCAGCAGCTTTTGGGGGGAAGGTGAAGCTTTCTTT	CASSFWGEGEAFF
TRBJ2-7	-	TRBV12-3/TRBV12-4	-	TGTGCCAGCAGCCCGGGCTCACCCTACGAGCAGTACTTC	CASSPGSPYEQYF
TRBJ1-5	-	TRBV4-1	TRBD1	TGCGCCAGCAGCCAAGGCAGGGGGAATCAGCCCCAGCATTTT	CASSQGRGNQPQHF
TRBJ1-4	-	TRBV7-2	TRBD1	TGTGCCAGCAGCTTATTCTCCGGGACAGTAAATGAAAAACTGTTTTTT	CASSLFSGTVNEKLFF
TRBJ1-2	few	TRBV7-6	-	TGTGCCAGCAGCCTACAGACAGGCCCACATGGCTACACCTTC	CASSLQTGPHGYTF
TRBJ2-3	-	TRBV4-3	-	TGCGCCAGCAGCCAAGGAGTAGTAAGAACAGGACGCTCAGATACGCAGTATTTT	CASSQGVVRTGRSDTQYF
TRBJ2-3	few	TRBV6-1	TRBD2	TGTGCCAGCAGTAGCCTCGGGACTAGGGCATCAGATACGCAGTATTTT	CASSSLGTRASDTQYF
TRBJ1-3	-	TRBV7-9	-	TGTGCCAGCAGCCGGGACCGCTCTGGAAACACCATATATTTT	CASSRDRSGNTIYF
TRBJ1-1	-	TRBV20-1	-	TGCAGTGCTAGAGATAGGCACATGAACACTGAAGCTTTCTTT	CSARDRHMNTEAFF
TRBJ1-6	-	TRBV20-1	TRBD1	TGCAGTGCAACCCAGGGACAGATCTTATCACCCCTCCACTTT	CSATQGQILSPLHF
TRBJ2-1	-	TRBV20-1	-	TGCAGTGCTCTAAGCGGGTTGAGCTCCTACAATGAGCAGTTCTTC	CSALSGLSSYNEQFF
TRBJ2-3	-	TRBV7-8	-	TGTGCCAGCAGCTTAGAAGGCCGACGGGGCACAGATACGCAGTATTTT	CASSLEGRRGTDTQYF
TRBJ2-2	once	TRBV19	TRBD2	TGTGCCAGTAGTACGGGACTAGTATTTCTCGCGAACACCGGGGAGCTGTTTTTT	CASSTGLVFLANTGELFF
TRBJ1-1	-	TRBV4-2	-	TGTGCCAGCAGCCAAGACGGGACAAGGAACACTGAAGCTTTCTTT	CASSQDGTRNTEAFF
TRBJ1-1	-	TRBV20-1	-	TGCAGTGCTAGAGATCGCGCGTTAGCTTTCTTT	CSARDRALAFF
TRBJ2-1	-	TRBV6-1	-	TGTGCCAGCAGTCAAGCAGGCGATGAGCAGTTCTTC	CASSQAGDEQFF
TRBJ2-1	-	TRBV2	-	TGTGCCAGCAGGCTGGAAGGGGTCTACAATGAGCAGTTCTTC	CASRLEGVYNEQFF
TRBJ1-2	-	TRBV4-1	-	TGCGCCAGCAGCCAGATAGGGTCCTATGGCTACACCTTC	CASSQIGSYGYTF
TRBJ2-3	-	TRBV4-3	TRBD2	TGCGCCAGCAGCCAACGGACTAGCGGTAGCACAGATACGCAGTATTTT	CASSQRTSGSTDTQYF
TRBJ2-7	-	TRBV11-2	-	TGTGCCAGCAGCACTTACGGGGTAGGGGGTCAGTACTTC	CASSTYGVGGQYF
TRBJ2-6	-	TRBV7-9	TRBD2	TGTGCCAGCAGCTTACCGCGGCTAGCGGGTCCCTCTGGGGCCAACGTCCTGACTTTC	CASSLPRLAGPSGANVLTF
TRBJ2-3	-	TRBV7-2	TRBD2	TGTGCCAGCAGCTTGCCAGCGGGGGGGGCTGATACGCAGTATTTT	CASSLPAGGADTQYF
TRBJ1-1	few	TRBV2	-	TGTGCCAGCGCCGGAACTGAAGCTTTCTTT	CASAGTEAFF
TRBJ1-6	-	TRBV6-6	-	TGTGCCAGCAGCGACGGGATCAATTCACCCCTCCACTTT	CASSDGINSPLHF
TRBJ1-1	-	TRBV28	TRBD1	TGTGCCTCCCGGGCAGGGGGTATGAACACTGAAGCTTTCTTT	CASRAGGMNTEAFF
TRBJ2-2	-	TRBV6-6	-	TGTGCCAGCGGAAAAACACGGAACACCGGGGAGCTGTTTTTT	CASGKTRNTGELFF
TRBJ1-1	-	TRBV6-1	-	TGTGCCAGCAGACCGCATGTCGCAAACACTGAAGCTTTCTTT	CASRPHVANTEAFF
TRBJ1-6	-	TRBV15	-	TGTGCCACCAGGAGGGACCTCATGGAACCCCTCCACTTT	CATRRDLMEPLHF